This entry describes one T cell receptor beta chain. These data originate in a study of blood T cell repertoires in COVID-19. Study-level information: Both acute and convalescent COVID-19 samples were obtained from the United States, Italy and Spain. In each case, the material was cDNA or gDNA derived from T cells, B-cell-depleted T cells, or PBMCs.

CDR1 and CDR2 from the germline V gene are MNHNY and SVGAGI (reference sequence). Trimming stripped 6 bases from V and 0 bases from J, with 12 bases between. The CDR3 runs 14 residues. Original processing notes: Researchers report that nucleated cell counts were estimated from reference gene primer amplification. The method was immunoSEQ multiplex PCR; TCRdb's version includes in-frame clones alone and lacks a portion of them. D and trimming come from the DNA, and the V and J calls and clone size come from that table. The sample consists of approximately 41,000 clones, around 83% of them appearing once.

This sequence joins TRBV6-6 and TRBJ2-7, with a possible D match to TRBD2 (5 bases). The sequence was collected from a woman of 80 years or more with acute or convalescent COVID-19. Sequencing input: peripheral blood. CDR3: CASSSSGASYEQYF. The CDR3 nucleotides read TGTGCCAGCAGCTCAAGCGGAGCCTCCTACGAGCAGTACTTC.